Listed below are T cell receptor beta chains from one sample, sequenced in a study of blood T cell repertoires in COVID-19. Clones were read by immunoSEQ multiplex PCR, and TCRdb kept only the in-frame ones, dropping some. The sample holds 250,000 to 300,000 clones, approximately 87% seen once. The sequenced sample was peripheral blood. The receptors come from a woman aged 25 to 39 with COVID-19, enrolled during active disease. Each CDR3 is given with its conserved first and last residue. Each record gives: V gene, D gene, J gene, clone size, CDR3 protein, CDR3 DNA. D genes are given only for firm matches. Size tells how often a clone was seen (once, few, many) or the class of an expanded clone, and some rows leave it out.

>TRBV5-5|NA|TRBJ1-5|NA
CASSTTGQGNQPQHF
TGTGCCAGCAGCACAACAGGGCAGGGCAATCAGCCCCAGCATTTT
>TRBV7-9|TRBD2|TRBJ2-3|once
CASSFRTSGGTSTDTQYF
TGTGCCAGCAGCTTCAGGACTAGCGGGGGGACTAGCACAGATACGCAGTATTTT
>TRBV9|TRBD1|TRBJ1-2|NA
CASSVESQGALGYTF
TGTGCCAGCAGCGTAGAATCACAGGGGGCGCTTGGCTACACCTTC
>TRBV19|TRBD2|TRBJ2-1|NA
CASTTLRSGGYNEQFF
TGTGCCAGTACCACCCTGCGGAGCGGGGGGTACAATGAGCAGTTCTTC
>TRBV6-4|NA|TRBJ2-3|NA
CASSVQGSTDTQYF
TGTGCCAGCAGTGTACAGGGATCCACAGATACGCAGTATTTT
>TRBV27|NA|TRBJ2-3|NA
CASSFGDTQYF
TGTGCCAGCAGTTTCGGGGATACGCAGTATTTT
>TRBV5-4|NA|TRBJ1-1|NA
CASSLGGDWGTEAFF
TGTGCCAGCAGCTTGGGCGGGGATTGGGGAACTGAAGCTTTCTTT
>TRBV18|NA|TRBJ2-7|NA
CASSLSTGNLGEQYF
TGTGCCAGCTCCCTGAGTACAGGGAATTTGGGCGAGCAGTACTTC
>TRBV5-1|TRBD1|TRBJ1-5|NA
CASSAPGGPQHF
TGCGCCAGCAGCGCCCCAGGGGGCCCCCAGCATTTT
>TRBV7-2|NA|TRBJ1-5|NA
CASSLRGGGPLNQPQHF
TGTGCCAGCAGCCTAAGAGGCGGAGGCCCCCTCAATCAGCCCCAGCATTTT
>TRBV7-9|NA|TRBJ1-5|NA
CASSLTDSNQPQHF
TGTGCCAGCAGCCTGACAGATAGCAATCAGCCCCAGCATTTT
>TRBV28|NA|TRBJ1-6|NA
CASTASGVAFSPLHF
TGTGCCAGCACCGCTTCGGGAGTAGCGTTTTCACCCCTCCACTTT
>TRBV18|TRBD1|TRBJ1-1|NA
CASSPGTGNEAFF
TGTGCCAGCTCACCAGGGACAGGGAATGAAGCTTTCTTT
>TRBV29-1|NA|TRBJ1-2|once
CSGKQGYGYTF
TGCAGCGGAAAGCAGGGCTATGGCTACACCTTC
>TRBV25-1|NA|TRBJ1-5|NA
CASSVGGEEWYLPQHF
TGTGCCAGCAGTGTCGGGGGGGAAGAATGGTATTTGCCCCAGCATTTT
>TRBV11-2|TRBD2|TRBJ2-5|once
CASSSSGLETQYF
TGTGCCAGCAGCTCTAGCGGTCTGGAGACCCAGTACTTC
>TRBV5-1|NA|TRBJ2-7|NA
CASSPRDSSYEQYF
TGCGCCAGCAGCCCGCGGGACAGCTCCTACGAGCAGTACTTC
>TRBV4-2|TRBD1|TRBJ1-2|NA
CASSQEGTWGQGRYTF
TGTGCCAGCAGCCAAGAAGGAACCTGGGGACAGGGGAGGTACACCTTC
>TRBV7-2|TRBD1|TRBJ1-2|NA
CARTGVTNYGYTF
TGTGCCAGGACAGGGGTGACTAACTATGGCTACACCTTC
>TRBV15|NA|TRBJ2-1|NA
CATMRTKAYNEQFF
TGTGCCACCATGAGGACAAAAGCCTACAATGAGCAGTTCTTC
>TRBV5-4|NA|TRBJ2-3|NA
CASSGKRQSTDTQYF
TGTGCCAGCAGCGGCAAGAGACAGAGCACAGATACGCAGTATTTT
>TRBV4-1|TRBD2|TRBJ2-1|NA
CASSRGLAGAYNEQFF
TGCGCCAGCAGCCGCGGACTAGCGGGGGCATACAATGAGCAGTTCTTC
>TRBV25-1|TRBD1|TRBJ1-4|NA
CASSEGQTTIGEKLFF
TGTGCCAGCAGTGAGGGACAGACGACCATTGGAGAAAAACTGTTTTTT
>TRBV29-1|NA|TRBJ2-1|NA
CSVDINEQFF
TGCAGCGTTGATATAAATGAGCAGTTCTTC
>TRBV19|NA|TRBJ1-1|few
CASSMKGDTEAFF
TGTGCCAGTAGTATGAAAGGGGACACTGAAGCTTTCTTT